A selection of T cell receptor beta chains follows, all from one sample in a study of cytotoxic CD8 clonotypes in ibrutinib-treated CLL. Repertoires were generated with immunoSEQ multiplex PCR, while TCRdb's copy carries only in-frame clones and drops some. The sample contains 200,000 to 250,000 clones, 70% of which appear only once. This sample comprised PBMCs, obtained after 24 months of ibrutinib treatment. These receptors were obtained from a human donor with chronic lymphocytic leukemia. Each CDR3 is given with its conserved first and last residue. D genes are given only for firm matches. Only part of the rows carry a size: once, few, many, or a class if the clone is expanded.

D gene: -; clone size: -; CDR3 length: 15; V gene: TRBV27; J gene: TRBJ1-5; CDR3 protein: CASSLSMAANQPQHF; CDR3 DNA: TGTGCCAGCAGTTTATCGATGGCAGCTAATCAGCCCCAGCATTTT
D gene: -; clone size: -; CDR3 length: 13; V gene: TRBV19; J gene: TRBJ1-4; CDR3 protein: CASSKGMYEKLFF; CDR3 DNA: TGTGCCAGTAGTAAGGGGATGTATGAAAAACTGTTTTTT
D gene: -; clone size: -; CDR3 length: 13; V gene: TRBV29-1; J gene: TRBJ2-1; CDR3 protein: CSVASDLYNEQFF; CDR3 DNA: TGCAGCGTTGCCTCGGACCTATACAATGAGCAGTTCTTC
D gene: TRBD2; clone size: -; CDR3 length: 14; V gene: TRBV6-1; J gene: TRBJ2-7; CDR3 protein: CASSEGGFSYEQYF; CDR3 DNA: TGTGCCAGCAGTGAGGGGGGGTTCTCCTACGAGCAGTACTTC
D gene: -; clone size: -; CDR3 length: 12; V gene: TRBV10-3; J gene: TRBJ2-5; CDR3 protein: CAISELQETQYF; CDR3 DNA: TGTGCCATCAGTGAACTCCAAGAGACCCAGTACTTC
D gene: -; clone size: -; CDR3 length: 13; V gene: TRBV7-2; J gene: TRBJ2-7; CDR3 protein: CASSLVGSAEQYF; CDR3 DNA: TGTGCCAGCAGCTTAGTTGGGAGCGCCGAGCAGTACTTC
D gene: -; clone size: -; CDR3 length: 14; V gene: TRBV30; J gene: TRBJ2-3; CDR3 protein: CAWTRTASTDTQYF; CDR3 DNA: TGTGCCTGGACCCGAACCGCCAGCACAGATACGCAGTATTTT
D gene: TRBD2; clone size: few; CDR3 length: 14; V gene: TRBV27; J gene: TRBJ2-7; CDR3 protein: CASSLSTSAHEQYF; CDR3 DNA: TGTGCCAGCAGTTTATCGACTAGCGCCCACGAGCAGTACTTC
D gene: -; clone size: -; CDR3 length: 14; V gene: TRBV2; J gene: TRBJ2-7; CDR3 protein: CASSVGGAGYEQYF; CDR3 DNA: TGTGCCAGCAGTGTTGGGGGAGCGGGCTACGAGCAGTACTTC
D gene: -; clone size: -; CDR3 length: 13; V gene: TRBV27; J gene: TRBJ2-1; CDR3 protein: CASSLSWGLEQFF; CDR3 DNA: TGTGCCAGCAGTTTATCGTGGGGGCTGGAGCAGTTCTTC
D gene: -; clone size: -; CDR3 length: 17; V gene: TRBV2; J gene: TRBJ2-5; CDR3 protein: CASSEALLGLTKGTQYF; CDR3 DNA: TGTGCCAGCAGTGAAGCGCTTCTTGGCTTAACGAAGGGGACCCAGTACTTC
D gene: -; clone size: -; CDR3 length: 14; V gene: TRBV7-2; J gene: TRBJ1-1; CDR3 protein: CASSLKTGNTEAFF; CDR3 DNA: TGTGCCAGCAGCTTAAAGACAGGCAACACTGAAGCTTTCTTT
D gene: -; clone size: -; CDR3 length: 11; V gene: TRBV5-4; J gene: TRBJ2-7; CDR3 protein: CASSDPYEQYF; CDR3 DNA: TGTGCCAGCAGCGACCCCTACGAGCAGTACTTC
D gene: TRBD2; clone size: -; CDR3 length: 16; V gene: TRBV7-3; J gene: TRBJ2-3; CDR3 protein: CASSLGTSGRGDTQYF; CDR3 DNA: TGTGCCAGCAGCTTAGGGACTAGCGGGAGAGGGGATACGCAGTATTTT
D gene: -; clone size: -; CDR3 length: 16; V gene: TRBV10-3; J gene: TRBJ2-7; CDR3 protein: CAISEFTSPPSYEQYF; CDR3 DNA: TGTGCCATCAGTGAGTTTACTAGCCCGCCGAGTTACGAGCAGTACTTC
D gene: -; clone size: -; CDR3 length: 11; V gene: TRBV12-5; J gene: TRBJ2-7; CDR3 protein: CASGLEREQYF; CDR3 DNA: TGTGCTAGTGGTTTGGAGCGCGAGCAGTACTTC
D gene: -; clone size: -; CDR3 length: 12; V gene: TRBV29-1; J gene: TRBJ1-1; CDR3 protein: CSVHRGDTEAFF; CDR3 DNA: TGCAGCGTTCACCGAGGGGACACTGAAGCTTTCTTT
D gene: -; clone size: -; CDR3 length: 16; V gene: TRBV6-5; J gene: TRBJ2-5; CDR3 protein: CASSYSPSWPEETQYF; CDR3 DNA: TGTGCCAGCAGTTACTCCCCGAGTTGGCCAGAAGAGACCCAGTACTTC
D gene: -; clone size: few; CDR3 length: 13; V gene: TRBV30; J gene: TRBJ1-5; CDR3 protein: CAWARGRDQPQHF; CDR3 DNA: TGTGCCTGGGCCCGGGGTCGGGATCAGCCCCAGCATTTT
D gene: -; clone size: -; CDR3 length: 13; V gene: TRBV2; J gene: TRBJ1-1; CDR3 protein: CASSEGIGTEAFF; CDR3 DNA: TGTGCCAGCAGTGAAGGTATCGGCACTGAAGCTTTCTTT
D gene: -; clone size: few; CDR3 length: 11; V gene: TRBV6-1; J gene: TRBJ2-1; CDR3 protein: CASSGRDEQFF; CDR3 DNA: TGTGCCAGCAGTGGACGCGATGAGCAGTTCTTC
D gene: -; clone size: -; CDR3 length: 14; V gene: TRBV5-1; J gene: TRBJ1-1; CDR3 protein: CASSFGEMNTEAFF; CDR3 DNA: TGCGCCAGCAGCTTTGGGGAAATGAACACTGAAGCTTTCTTT
D gene: TRBD1; clone size: -; CDR3 length: 16; V gene: TRBV28; J gene: TRBJ1-1; CDR3 protein: CASSLWTGAQETEAFF; CDR3 DNA: TGTGCCAGCAGTTTATGGACAGGGGCCCAGGAGACTGAAGCTTTCTTT
D gene: -; clone size: -; CDR3 length: 14; V gene: TRBV14; J gene: TRBJ2-3; CDR3 protein: CASSQDTVTDTQYF; CDR3 DNA: TGTGCCAGCAGCCAAGATACGGTCACAGATACGCAGTATTTT
D gene: -; clone size: -; CDR3 length: 13; V gene: TRBV11-3; J gene: TRBJ1-6; CDR3 protein: CASSQGGDSPLHF; CDR3 DNA: TGTGCCAGCTCGCAGGGAGGGGATTCACCCCTCCACTTT
D gene: TRBD1; clone size: -; CDR3 length: 15; V gene: TRBV28; J gene: TRBJ1-4; CDR3 protein: CASSLQGATNEKLFF; CDR3 DNA: TGTGCCAGCAGTCTCCAGGGGGCCACTAATGAAAAACTGTTTTTT
D gene: -; clone size: few; CDR3 length: 16; V gene: TRBV5-1; J gene: TRBJ2-5; CDR3 protein: CASSPPHQVPQETQYF; CDR3 DNA: TGCGCCAGCAGCCCGCCCCATCAGGTGCCTCAAGAGACCCAGTACTTC
D gene: -; clone size: many; CDR3 length: 14; V gene: TRBV6-6; J gene: TRBJ2-7; CDR3 protein: CASRPQGGGYEQYF; CDR3 DNA: TGTGCCAGCAGGCCTCAGGGAGGTGGCTACGAGCAGTACTTC
D gene: TRBD1; clone size: few; CDR3 length: 12; V gene: TRBV29-1; J gene: TRBJ2-7; CDR3 protein: CSAGQTTYEQYF; CDR3 DNA: TGCAGCGCGGGACAGACTACCTACGAGCAGTACTTC
D gene: -; clone size: -; CDR3 length: 13; V gene: TRBV30; J gene: TRBJ2-7; CDR3 protein: CAWSSSRSYEQYF; CDR3 DNA: TGTGCCTGGAGTTCTAGCCGCTCCTACGAGCAGTACTTC
D gene: -; clone size: -; CDR3 length: 17; V gene: TRBV14; J gene: TRBJ2-6; CDR3 protein: CASSQEVRTAGANVLTF; CDR3 DNA: TGTGCCAGCAGCCAAGAGGTACGGACAGCTGGGGCCAACGTCCTGACTTTC
D gene: -; clone size: -; CDR3 length: 16; V gene: TRBV7-7; J gene: TRBJ2-5; CDR3 protein: CASSLLYTTGGETQYF; CDR3 DNA: TGTGCTAGCAGCTTATTGTACACGACAGGTGGAGAGACCCAGTACTTC
D gene: -; clone size: -; CDR3 length: 12; V gene: TRBV7-9; J gene: TRBJ2-7; CDR3 protein: CASSSTPYEQYF; CDR3 DNA: TGTGCCAGCAGCTCAACTCCCTACGAGCAGTACTTC
D gene: TRBD2; clone size: -; CDR3 length: 14; V gene: TRBV18; J gene: TRBJ2-7; CDR3 protein: CASSTTSGRVEQYF; CDR3 DNA: TGTGCCAGCTCAACGACTAGCGGGAGGGTCGAGCAGTACTTC
D gene: -; clone size: -; CDR3 length: 11; V gene: TRBV28; J gene: TRBJ2-7; CDR3 protein: CASSSTVRQYF; CDR3 DNA: TGTGCCAGCAGTTCTACCGTCCGGCAGTACTTC
D gene: -; clone size: few; CDR3 length: 15; V gene: TRBV27; J gene: TRBJ1-2; CDR3 protein: CASSRRQGNNYGYTF; CDR3 DNA: TGTGCCAGCAGCCGACGTCAGGGAAATAACTATGGCTACACCTTC
D gene: TRBD2; clone size: -; CDR3 length: 17; V gene: TRBV19; J gene: TRBJ2-3; CDR3 protein: CASSLPGLAGGADTQYF; CDR3 DNA: TGTGCCAGTAGTCTACCGGGACTAGCGGGAGGGGCTGATACGCAGTATTTT
D gene: -; clone size: -; CDR3 length: 11; V gene: TRBV29-1; J gene: TRBJ2-1; CDR3 protein: CSVVPYDEQFF; CDR3 DNA: TGCAGCGTCGTCCCCTACGATGAGCAGTTCTTC
D gene: -; clone size: -; CDR3 length: 15; V gene: TRBV27; J gene: TRBJ1-2; CDR3 protein: CASSFRGTNNNGYTF; CDR3 DNA: TGTGCCAGCAGTTTTCGCGGGACAAACAATAATGGCTACACCTTC
D gene: TRBD2; clone size: -; CDR3 length: 15; V gene: TRBV6-5; J gene: TRBJ2-7; CDR3 protein: CASSNQAGGWYEQYF; CDR3 DNA: TGTGCCAGCAGTAATCAAGCGGGAGGGTGGTACGAGCAGTACTTC
D gene: -; clone size: -; CDR3 length: 15; V gene: TRBV10-3; J gene: TRBJ2-2; CDR3 protein: CAISRTPANTGELFF; CDR3 DNA: TGTGCCATCAGCAGGACACCCGCGAACACCGGGGAGCTGTTTTTT
D gene: -; clone size: few; CDR3 length: 12; V gene: TRBV5-1; J gene: TRBJ2-7; CDR3 protein: CASSDHLYEQYF; CDR3 DNA: TGCGCCAGCAGCGATCATTTGTACGAGCAGTACTTC